This TCR beta chain emerged from a study of brain metastases from non-small cell lung cancer. The study's findings and limits: TCR repertoires overlapped largely between brain metastases and matched primaries. Compared with their matched primary tumors, around 60% of brain metastases showed expanded T-cell clones. Fewer infiltrating T cells were found in brain metastases than primaries.

Method: immunoSEQ multiplex PCR; TCRdb's copy keeps in-frame clones and lacks some. Altogether around 1,700 clones are present, roughly 79% being singletons, with the ten largest covering roughly 8.7%. CDR3 length: 14 residues. Germline V gene data show CDR1 as KGHSH and CDR2 as LQKENI. Trimming stripped 6 bases from V and 2 bases from J, with 14 bases between. This clone has only a few counts. Antigen unknown. The material sequenced was tissue from a brain metastasis. The V and J genes are TRBV18 and TRBJ2-7, with D possibly being TRBD2 (5 bases). This TCR was recovered from a donor aged 40 or older with non-small cell lung cancer. The CDR3 nucleotides read TGTGCCAGCTCGGGTAGCGCCGGGCCCTACGAGCAGTACTTC. Its protein product is CASSGSAGPYEQYF.